This TCR beta chain was identified in a study of cytomegalovirus exposure and HLA in healthy donors. Germline CDR1 reads SEHNR; CDR2 reads FQNEAQ (reference sequence). V was clipped by 7 bases and J by 2 bases, with 18 bases between them. The CDR3 has 16 amino acids. This clone has a handful of counts. The PCR ran on 60 Vbeta and 13 Jbeta primers. Repertoires were generated with immunoSEQ multiplex PCR, while TCRdb's copy carries only in-frame clones and drops some. The sample shows 150,000 to 200,000 clones, 65% to 85% of them seen only once. The sample was PBMCs. This TCR was sampled from a male donor in good health and CMV-seronegative. The chain carries TRBV7-9 and TRBJ1-3; D remains ambiguous. This CDR3 is CASTPPERMAGNTIYF. CDR3 nucleotides: TGTGCCAGCACCCCTCCCGAGAGAATGGCTGGAAACACCATATATTTT.